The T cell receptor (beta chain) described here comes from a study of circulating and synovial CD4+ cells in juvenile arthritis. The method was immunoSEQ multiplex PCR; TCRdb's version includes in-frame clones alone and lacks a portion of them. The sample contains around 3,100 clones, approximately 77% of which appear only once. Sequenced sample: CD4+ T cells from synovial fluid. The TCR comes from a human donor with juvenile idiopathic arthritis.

The CDR3 nucleotides are TGCGCCAGCAGCTACGAGAGGGGGCACTCCTACGAGCAGTACTTC. Protein product: CASSYERGHSYEQYF. The J gene is TRBJ2-7, the V gene TRBV4-3; TRBD1 agrees at 7 bases. The CDR3 length is 15 residues. Germline trimming cut 5 bases from V and 0 bases from J; bases unmatched to any gene: 7. Germline V gene data show CDR1 as LGHNA and CDR2 as YSLEER.